The clone carrying this T cell receptor beta chain was seen at least ten times. The source of the sample is a study of patients and donors after allogeneic stem cell transplantation. TCRdb reanalysed the RT-PCR reads using MiXCR and keeps one entry per CDR3 protein. The sample lists over 350,000 distinct CDR3 sequences; roughly 17% were seen once. Deletions cut 3 bases from V and 5 bases from J, with 13 bases between. The CDR3 is 14 residues long. The chain is built from TRBV12-3 or TRBV12-4 and TRBJ2-5; possibly TRBD1 for D (6 bases). Source material: blood, either unsorted or a sorted T cell fraction (not recorded which). The TCR sequence derives from a human donor who was either an allogeneic HSCT recipient or a stem cell or donor lymphocyte infusion donor (not recorded which). It is not recorded whose cells these are; they may come from a transplant donor. Here the CDR3 reads CASSFGLRGETQYF. CDR3 in DNA: TGTGCCAGCAGTTTCGGTTTAAGGGGGGAGACCCAGTACTTC.